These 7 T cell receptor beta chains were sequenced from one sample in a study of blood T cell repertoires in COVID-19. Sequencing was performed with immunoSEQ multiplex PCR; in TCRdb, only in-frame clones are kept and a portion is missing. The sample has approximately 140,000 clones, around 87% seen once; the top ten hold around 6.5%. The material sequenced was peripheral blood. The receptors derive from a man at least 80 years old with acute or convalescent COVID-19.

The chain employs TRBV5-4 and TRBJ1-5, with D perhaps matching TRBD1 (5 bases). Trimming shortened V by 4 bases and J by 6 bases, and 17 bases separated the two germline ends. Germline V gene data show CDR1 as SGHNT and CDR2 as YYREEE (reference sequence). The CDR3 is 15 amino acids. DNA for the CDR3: TGTGCCAGCAGCCGCCTGGGGAGGGGTACTCAGCCCCAGCATTTT. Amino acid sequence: CASSRLGRGTQPQHF. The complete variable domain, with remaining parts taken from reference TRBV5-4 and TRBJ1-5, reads ETGVTQSPTHLIKTRGQQVTLRCSSQSGHNTVSWYQQALGQGPQFIFQYYREEENGRGNFPPRFSGLQFPNYSSELNVNALELDDSALYLCASSRLGRGTQPQHFGDGTRLSIL.

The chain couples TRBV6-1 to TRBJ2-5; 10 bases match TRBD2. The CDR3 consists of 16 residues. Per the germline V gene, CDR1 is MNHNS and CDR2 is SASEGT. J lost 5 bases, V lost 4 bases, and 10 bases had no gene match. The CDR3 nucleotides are TGTGCCAGCAGTGCCCTAGCGGGAGCGGGTGGGGAGACCCAGTACTTC. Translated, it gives CASSALAGAGGETQYF.

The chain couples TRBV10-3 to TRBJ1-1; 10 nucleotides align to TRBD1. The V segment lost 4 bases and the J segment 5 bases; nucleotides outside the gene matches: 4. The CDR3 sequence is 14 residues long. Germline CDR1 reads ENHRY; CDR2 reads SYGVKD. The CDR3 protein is CAISGGTGETEAFF. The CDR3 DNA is TGTGCCATCAGTGGGGGGACAGGGGAGACTGAAGCTTTCTTT.

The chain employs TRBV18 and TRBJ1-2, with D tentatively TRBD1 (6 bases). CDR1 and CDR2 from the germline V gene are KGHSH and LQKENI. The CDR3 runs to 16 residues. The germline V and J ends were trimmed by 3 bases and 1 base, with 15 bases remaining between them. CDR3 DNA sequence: TGTGCCAGCTCACCTTTAACAGGGCCAGATAACTATGGCTACACCTTC. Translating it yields CASSPLTGPDNYGYTF.

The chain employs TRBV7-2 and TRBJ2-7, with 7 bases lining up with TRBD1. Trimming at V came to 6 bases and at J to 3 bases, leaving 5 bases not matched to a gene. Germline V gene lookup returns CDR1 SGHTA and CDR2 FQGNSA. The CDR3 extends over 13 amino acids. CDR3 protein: CASRPGQHYEQYF. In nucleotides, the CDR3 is TGTGCCAGCAGACCGGGACAGCACTACGAGCAGTACTTC.

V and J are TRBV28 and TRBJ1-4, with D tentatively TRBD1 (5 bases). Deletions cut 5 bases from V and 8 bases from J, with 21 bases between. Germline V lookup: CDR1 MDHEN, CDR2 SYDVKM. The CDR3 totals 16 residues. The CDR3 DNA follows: TGTGCCAGCAGTACGGCGGCGGTTGGGGGAGGAGAAAAACTGTTTTTT. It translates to CASSTAAVGGGEKLFF.

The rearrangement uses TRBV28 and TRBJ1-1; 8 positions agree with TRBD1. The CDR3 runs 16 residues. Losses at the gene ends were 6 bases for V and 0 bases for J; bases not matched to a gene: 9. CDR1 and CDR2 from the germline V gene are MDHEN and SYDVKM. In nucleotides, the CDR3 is TGTGCCAGCAGACCCACAGGGGGACCCATGAACACTGAAGCTTTCTTT. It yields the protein CASRPTGGPMNTEAFF.